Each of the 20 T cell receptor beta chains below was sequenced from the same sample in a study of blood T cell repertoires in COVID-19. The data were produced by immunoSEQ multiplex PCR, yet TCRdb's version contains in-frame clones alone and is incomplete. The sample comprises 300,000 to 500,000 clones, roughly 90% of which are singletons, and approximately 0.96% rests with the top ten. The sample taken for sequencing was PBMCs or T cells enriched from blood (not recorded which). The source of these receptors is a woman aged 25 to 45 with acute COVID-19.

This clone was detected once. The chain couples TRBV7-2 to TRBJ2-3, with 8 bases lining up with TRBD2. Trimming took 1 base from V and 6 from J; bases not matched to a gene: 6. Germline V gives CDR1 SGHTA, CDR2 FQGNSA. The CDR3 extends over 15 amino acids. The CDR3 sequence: CASSLGRGGQDTQYF. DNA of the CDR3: TGTGCCAGCAGCTTAGGACGCGGGGGGCAGGATACGCAGTATTTT. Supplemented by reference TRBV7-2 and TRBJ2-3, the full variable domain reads GAGVSQSPSNKVTEKGKDVELRCDPISGHTALYWYRQSLGQGLEFLIYFQGNSAPDKSGLPSDRFSAERTGGSVSTLTIQRTQQEDSAVYLCASSLGRGGQDTQYFGPGTRLTVL.

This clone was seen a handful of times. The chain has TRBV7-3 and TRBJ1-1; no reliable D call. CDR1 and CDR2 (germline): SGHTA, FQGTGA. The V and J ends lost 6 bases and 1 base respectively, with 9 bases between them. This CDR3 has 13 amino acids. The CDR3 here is CASRITQNTEAFF. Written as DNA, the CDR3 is TGTGCCAGCAGGATTACACAGAACACTGAAGCTTTCTTT.

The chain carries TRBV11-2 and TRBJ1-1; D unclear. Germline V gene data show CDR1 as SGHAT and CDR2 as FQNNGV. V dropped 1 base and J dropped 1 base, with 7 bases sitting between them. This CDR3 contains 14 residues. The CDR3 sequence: CASSLVSRNTEAFF. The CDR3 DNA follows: TGTGCCAGCAGCTTAGTGAGTCGGAACACTGAAGCTTTCTTT.

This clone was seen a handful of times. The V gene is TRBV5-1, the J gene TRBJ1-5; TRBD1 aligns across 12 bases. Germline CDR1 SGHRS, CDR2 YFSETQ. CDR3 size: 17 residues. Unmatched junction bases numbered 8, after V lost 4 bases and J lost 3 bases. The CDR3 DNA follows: TGCGCCAGCAGCCCGGGACAGGGGGCGGCCGCCAATCAGCCCCAGCATTTT. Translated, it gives CASSPGQGAAANQPQHF.

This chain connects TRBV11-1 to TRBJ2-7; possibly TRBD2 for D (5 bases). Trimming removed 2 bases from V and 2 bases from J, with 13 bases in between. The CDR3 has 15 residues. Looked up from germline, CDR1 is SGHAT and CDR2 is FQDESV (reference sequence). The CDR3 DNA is TGTGCCAGCAGCTTAAGCGGCGGCTTGACCTACGAGCAGTACTTC. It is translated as CASSLSGGLTYEQYF.

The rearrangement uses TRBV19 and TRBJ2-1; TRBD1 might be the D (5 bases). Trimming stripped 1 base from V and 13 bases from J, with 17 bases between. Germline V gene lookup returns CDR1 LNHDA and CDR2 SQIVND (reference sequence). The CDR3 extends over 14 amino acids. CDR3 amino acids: CASSIAPTDTIQFF. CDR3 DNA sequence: TGTGCCAGTAGTATAGCCCCGACAGATACAATCCAGTTCTTC.

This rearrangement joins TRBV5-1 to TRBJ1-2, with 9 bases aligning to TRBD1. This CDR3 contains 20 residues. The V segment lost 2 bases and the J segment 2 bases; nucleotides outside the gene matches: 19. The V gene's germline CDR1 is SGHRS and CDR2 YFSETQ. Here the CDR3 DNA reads TGCGCCAGCAGCTTTGGGACCATCCTCCCCCAAACAGGGGGCAACTATGGCTACACCTTC. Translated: CASSFGTILPQTGGNYGYTF.

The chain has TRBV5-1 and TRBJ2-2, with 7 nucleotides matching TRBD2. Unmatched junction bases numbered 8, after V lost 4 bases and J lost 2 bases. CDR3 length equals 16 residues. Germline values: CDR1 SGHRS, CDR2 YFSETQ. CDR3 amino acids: CASSASGTTNTGELFF. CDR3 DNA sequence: TGCGCCAGCAGCGCCTCCGGGACTACTAACACCGGGGAGCTGTTTTTT. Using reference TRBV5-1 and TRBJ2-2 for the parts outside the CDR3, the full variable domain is KAGVTQTPRYLIKTRGQQVTLSCSPISGHRSVSWYQQTPGQGLQFLFEYFSETQRNKGNFPGRFSGRQFSNSRSEMNVSTLELGDSALYLCASSASGTTNTGELFFGEGSRLTVL.

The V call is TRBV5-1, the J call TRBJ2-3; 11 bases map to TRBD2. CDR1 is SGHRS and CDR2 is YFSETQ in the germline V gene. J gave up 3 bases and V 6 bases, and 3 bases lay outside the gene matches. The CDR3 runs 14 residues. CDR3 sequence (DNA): TGCGCCAGCACCTTAGCGGGGGGGACAGATACGCAGTATTTT. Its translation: CASTLAGGTDTQYF.

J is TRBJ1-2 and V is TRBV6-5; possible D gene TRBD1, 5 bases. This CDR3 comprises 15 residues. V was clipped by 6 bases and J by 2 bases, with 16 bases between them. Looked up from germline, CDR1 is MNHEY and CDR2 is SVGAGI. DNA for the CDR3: TGTGCCAGCAGACTTAATCGGGACTGGAACTATGGCTACACCTTC. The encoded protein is CASRLNRDWNYGYTF.

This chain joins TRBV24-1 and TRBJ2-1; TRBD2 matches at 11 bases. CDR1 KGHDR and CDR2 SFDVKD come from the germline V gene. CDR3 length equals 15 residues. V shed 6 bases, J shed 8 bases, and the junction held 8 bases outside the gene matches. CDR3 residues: CATSLLAGGRDEQFF. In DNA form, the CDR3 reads TGTGCCACCAGTTTGCTAGCGGGGGGTAGGGATGAGCAGTTCTTC.

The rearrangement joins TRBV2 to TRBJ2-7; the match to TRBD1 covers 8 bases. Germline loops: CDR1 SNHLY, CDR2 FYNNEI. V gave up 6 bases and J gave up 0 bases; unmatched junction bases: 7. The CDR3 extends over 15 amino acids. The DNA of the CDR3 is TGTGCCAGCAGAGATGGGGACAGGAGCTCCTACGAGCAGTACTTC. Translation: CASRDGDRSSYEQYF.

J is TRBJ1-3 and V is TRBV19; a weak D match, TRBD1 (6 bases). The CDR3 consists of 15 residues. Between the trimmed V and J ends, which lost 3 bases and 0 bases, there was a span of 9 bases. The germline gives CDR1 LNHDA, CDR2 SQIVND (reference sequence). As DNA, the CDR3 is TGTGCCAGTAGTATTGACAGGAGCTCTGGAAACACCATATATTTT. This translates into CASSIDRSSGNTIYF.

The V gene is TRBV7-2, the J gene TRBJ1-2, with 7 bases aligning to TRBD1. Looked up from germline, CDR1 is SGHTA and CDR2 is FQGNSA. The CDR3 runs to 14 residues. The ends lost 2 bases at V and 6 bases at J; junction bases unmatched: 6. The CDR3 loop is CASSLLQGTDGYTF. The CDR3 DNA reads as TGTGCCAGCAGCTTACTACAAGGGACAGATGGCTACACCTTC. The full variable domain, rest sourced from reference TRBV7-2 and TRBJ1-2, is GAGVSQSPSNKVTEKGKDVELRCDPISGHTALYWYRQSLGQGLEFLIYFQGNSAPDKSGLPSDRFSAERTGGSVSTLTIQRTQQEDSAVYLCASSLLQGTDGYTFGSGTRLTVV.

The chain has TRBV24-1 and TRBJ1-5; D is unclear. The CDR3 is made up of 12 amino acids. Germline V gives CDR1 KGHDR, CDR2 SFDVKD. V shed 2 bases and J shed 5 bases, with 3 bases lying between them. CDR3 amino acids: CATSDSDQPQHF. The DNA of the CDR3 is TGTGCCACCAGTGATTCAGATCAGCCCCAGCATTTT.

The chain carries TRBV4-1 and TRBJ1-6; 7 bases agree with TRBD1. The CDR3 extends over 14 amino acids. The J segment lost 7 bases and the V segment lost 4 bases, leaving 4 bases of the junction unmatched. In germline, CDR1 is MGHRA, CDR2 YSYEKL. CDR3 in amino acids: CASSLNRGNSPLHF. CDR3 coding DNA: TGCGCCAGCAGCCTAAACAGGGGAAATTCACCCCTCCACTTT.

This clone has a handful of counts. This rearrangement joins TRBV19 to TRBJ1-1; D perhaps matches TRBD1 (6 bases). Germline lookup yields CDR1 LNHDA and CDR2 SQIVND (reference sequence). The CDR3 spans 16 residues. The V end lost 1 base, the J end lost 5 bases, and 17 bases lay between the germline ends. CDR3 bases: TGTGCCAGTAGTATAGGACCCCGGGCAGGGGAAACTGAAGCTTTCTTT. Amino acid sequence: CASSIGPRAGETEAFF.

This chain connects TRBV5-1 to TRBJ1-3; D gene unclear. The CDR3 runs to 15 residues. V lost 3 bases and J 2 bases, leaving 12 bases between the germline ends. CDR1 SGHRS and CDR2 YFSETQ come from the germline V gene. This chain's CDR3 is CASSSEGGPGNTIYF. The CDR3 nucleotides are TGCGCCAGCAGCTCCGAGGGAGGGCCTGGAAACACCATATATTTT.

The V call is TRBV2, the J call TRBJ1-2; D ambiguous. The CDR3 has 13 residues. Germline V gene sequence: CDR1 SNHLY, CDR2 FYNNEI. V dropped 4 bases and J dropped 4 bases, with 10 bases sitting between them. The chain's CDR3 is CASSVEQGYGYTF. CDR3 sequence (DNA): TGTGCCAGCAGTGTGGAGCAAGGCTATGGCTACACCTTC.

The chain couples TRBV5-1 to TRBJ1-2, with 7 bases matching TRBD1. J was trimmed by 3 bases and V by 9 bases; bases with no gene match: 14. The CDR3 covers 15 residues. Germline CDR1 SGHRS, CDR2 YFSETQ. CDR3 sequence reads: CATKPEGGADYGYTF. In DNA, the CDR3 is TGCGCCACCAAACCGGAAGGGGGCGCCGACTATGGCTACACCTTC. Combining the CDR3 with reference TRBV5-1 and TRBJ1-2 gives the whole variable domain KAGVTQTPRYLIKTRGQQVTLSCSPISGHRSVSWYQQTPGQGLQFLFEYFSETQRNKGNFPGRFSGRQFSNSRSEMNVSTLELGDSALYLCATKPEGGADYGYTFGSGTRLTVV.